This T cell receptor beta chain is from a study of shared clonotypes between healthy human individuals (dated by TCRdb to about 2020). Regarding the study in general: Three men and two women, aged 18 to 49 years, made up the cohort. Libraries were prepared and TCR repertoires were sequenced by different laboratories using diverse techniques, in order to increase sequencing depth and limit assay-specific biases. Blood TCR repertoires of 5 or 6 healthy adults were deeply sequenced to estimate repertoire size and the extent of clonotype sharing between individuals. Leukapheresis yielded between about 0.85 and 10 billion PBMCs per donor. Per donor, three plates each were used for CD4 naive and CD4 memory, two for CD8 naive, and one for CD8 memory.

Here is what the overall study found, with its caveats: Clonotypes shared by all four sorted-subset donors showed higher generation probabilities than non-shared clonotypes. Sharing across a few donors was observed for around 4.8% of naive CD4, under 4% of naive CD8, over 2% of memory CD4, and roughly 0.43% of memory CD8 clonotypes. Sampling was restricted to blood, and TCR repertoires in tissue are likely to differ from TCR repertoires in blood. Rarefaction of sorted-subset datasets indicated incomplete sequencing despite the large sequencing depth. The small number of donors limited the genetic and exposure-history diversity represented. Naive subsets generally had larger estimated clonotype richness than memory subsets. Pairwise subsampling indicated that sequencing depth was expected to affect the degree of clonotype sharing among donors.

Healthy HIV-negative adults with no recently reported acute infections or vaccinations were included as donors. Every donor was a Caucasian adult living in Nashville, Tennessee, USA. CD4+ T cells were enriched through magnetic negative selection, after which naive cells were positively selected on CD45RA and the remaining negative fraction served as the memory subset. Blood was collected by leukapheresis, and PBMCs were isolated by Ficoll-Histopaque density gradient centrifugation and then cryopreserved in liquid nitrogen vapor phase. Analytical flow cytometry was used to check the purity and quantity of each magnetically sorted T cell population. Genomic DNA was isolated from each sorted fraction and quantified by UV absorbance on a Nanodrop 2000c. The germline V gene yields SGHDT for CDR1 and YYEEEE for CDR2. Germline trimming: 4 bases from V, 14 bases from J; junction bases outside gene matches: 15. From the cysteine up to the phenylalanine, the CDR3 has a length of 16 residues. The read is trimmed to its CDR3 DNA, 48 bases read in frame from base 1.

TCR CDR3 regions were amplified from genomic DNA by multiplex PCR using the deep immunoSEQ assay. Genomic DNA extracted from each cell subset was distributed evenly over all wells of several immunoSEQ 96-well plates, and each plate served as one replicate. For sorted subsets, 150 to 250 ng genomic DNA, equal to about 30,000 T cell genomes, was loaded into each replicate PCR. Purified libraries were measured with a Qubit 3.0 fluorometer, size-checked on a Bioanalyzer 2100, and measured again with the KAPA Library Quantification kit. Every immunoSEQ 96-well plate was sequenced on a dedicated single-read 150-cycle Illumina NextSeq 550 flow cell. The study's own analysis went as follows. Because the immunoSEQ output included only junctional sequences and no quality scores, the filtering could not be the same as the filtering used for full-length reads. Sequences were annotated with PyIR, a Python wrapper for IgBLAST v1.9, and V/J genes and CDR3 were assigned using IMGT germline references. Reads were filtered out if the reads had weak V/J assignments (E-value above 1e-6), no CDR3, stop codons, out-of-frame junctions, or ambiguous translated residues. A V3J clonotype was defined by an identical inferred V gene, J gene, and CDR3 amino acid sequence. Percentage overlap between repertoires was computed as shared unique clonotypes divided by the size of the smaller repertoire. Three approaches were used to assess repertoire richness: RTK rarefaction, the Chao1 estimator, and Recon v2.1 estimates of unobserved clonotypes. Generation probabilities were computed with OLGA for all TCRbeta clonotypes obtained by the gDNA method from several donors. Here the immuneACCESS table is served through TCRdb, limited to in-frame sequences with V and J called. Missing clones are a known gap in these copies; in checked studies unresolved V genes cover under half, and the rest lacks a known reason. That table gives V, J and clone size, and the DNA gave D and trimming. The sample yields approximately 1,000,000 clones; around 77% were counted once. The ten largest clonotypes hold 0.89% of the sample.

With respect to this clone: No cognate antigen has been identified for it. The sample holds no much larger clone one base away, and base qualities are not on file.

The receptor chain draws on TRBV5-6 and TRBJ2-1, with 13 bases aligning to TRBD2. Sequencing was done on a sample of memory CD4+ T cells from PBMCs. Sample cell subset or site, as interpreted from the label and publication: CD45RA-negative fraction. The source of this sequence is a man aged 18 to 35 in good health. Some clones in this sample may be carry-over from other donors' samples. The CDR3 region reads CASSPAGLAGVNGEFF. The nucleotides read TGTGCCAGCAGCCCCGCCGGACTAGCGGGAGTAAATGGGGAGTTCTTC.